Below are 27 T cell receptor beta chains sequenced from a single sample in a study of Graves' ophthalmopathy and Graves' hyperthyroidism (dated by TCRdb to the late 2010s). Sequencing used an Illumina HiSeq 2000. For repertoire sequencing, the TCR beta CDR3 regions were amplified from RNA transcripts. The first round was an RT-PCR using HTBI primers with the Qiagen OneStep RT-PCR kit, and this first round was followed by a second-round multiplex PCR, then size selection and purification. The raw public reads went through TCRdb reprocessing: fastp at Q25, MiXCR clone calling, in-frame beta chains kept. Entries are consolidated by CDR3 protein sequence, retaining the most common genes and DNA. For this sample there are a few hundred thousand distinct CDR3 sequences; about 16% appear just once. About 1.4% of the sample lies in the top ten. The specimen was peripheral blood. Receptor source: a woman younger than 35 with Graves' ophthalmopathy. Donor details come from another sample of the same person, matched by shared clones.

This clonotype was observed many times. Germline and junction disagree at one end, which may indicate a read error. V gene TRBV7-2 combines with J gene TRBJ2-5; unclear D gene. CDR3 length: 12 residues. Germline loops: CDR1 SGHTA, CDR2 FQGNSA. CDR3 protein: CASSPNHRSKDF. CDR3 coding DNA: TGTGCCAGCAGCCCAAATCACCGGTCAAAGGACTTC.

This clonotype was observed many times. The chain's CDR3 is CASRTMTGELFF. CDR3 bases: TGTGCCAGCAGGACAATGACCGGGGAGCTGTTTTTT. The genes are TRBV6-2 or TRBV6-3 and TRBJ2-2; no clear D. Deletions cut 6 bases from V and 5 bases from J, with 7 bases between. CDR1 and CDR2 from the germline V gene are MNHEY and SVGEGT. The CDR3 consists of 12 residues.

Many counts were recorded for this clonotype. DNA of the CDR3: TGTGCCATCAGCCAGGGACGGGGCACCGGGGAGCTGTTTTTT. Translating gives CAISQGRGTGELFF. The chain has TRBV10-3 and TRBJ2-2; D tentatively reads TRBD1 or TRBD2 (5 bases each). V was trimmed by 6 bases and J by 4 bases, leaving 12 bases between them. From germline, CDR1 is ENHRY and CDR2 SYGVKD. The CDR3 contains 14 residues.

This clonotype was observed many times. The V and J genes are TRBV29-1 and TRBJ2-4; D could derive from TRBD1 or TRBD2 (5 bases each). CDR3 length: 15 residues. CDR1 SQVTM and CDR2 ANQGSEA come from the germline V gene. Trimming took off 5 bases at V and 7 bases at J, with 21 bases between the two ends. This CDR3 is CSVRTHGTAGNIQYF. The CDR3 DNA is TGCAGCGTTCGCACCCACGGGACGGCAGGGAACATTCAGTACTTC.

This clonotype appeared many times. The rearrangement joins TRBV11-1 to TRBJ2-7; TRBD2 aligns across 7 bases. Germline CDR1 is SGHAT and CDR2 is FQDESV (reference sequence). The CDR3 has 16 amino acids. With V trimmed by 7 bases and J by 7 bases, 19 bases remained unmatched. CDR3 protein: CASTGGFGPKAGEQYF. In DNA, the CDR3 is TGTGCCAGCACCGGGGGATTCGGACCCAAAGCGGGAGAGCAGTACTTC.

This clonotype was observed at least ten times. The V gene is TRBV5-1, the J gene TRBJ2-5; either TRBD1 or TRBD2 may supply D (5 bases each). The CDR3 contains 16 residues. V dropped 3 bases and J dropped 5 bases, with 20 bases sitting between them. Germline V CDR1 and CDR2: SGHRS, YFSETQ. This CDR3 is CASSSGTAPDRETQYF. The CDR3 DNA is TGCGCCAGCAGCTCCGGGACGGCCCCTGATAGGGAGACCCAGTACTTC.

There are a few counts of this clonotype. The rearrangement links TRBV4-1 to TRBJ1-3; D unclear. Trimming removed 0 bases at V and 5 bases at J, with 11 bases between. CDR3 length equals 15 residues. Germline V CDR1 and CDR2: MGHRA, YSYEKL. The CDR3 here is CASSQEGAGRNTIYF. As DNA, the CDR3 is TGCGCCAGCAGCCAAGAAGGAGCGGGGAGAAACACCATATATTTT.

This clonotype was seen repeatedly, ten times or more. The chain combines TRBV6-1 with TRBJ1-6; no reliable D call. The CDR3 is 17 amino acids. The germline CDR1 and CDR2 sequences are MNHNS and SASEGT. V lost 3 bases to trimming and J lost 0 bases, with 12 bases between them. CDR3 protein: CASSDSLGDSYNSPLHF. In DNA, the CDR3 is TGTGCCAGCAGTGATTCTCTCGGGGACTCCTATAATTCACCCCTCCACTTT.

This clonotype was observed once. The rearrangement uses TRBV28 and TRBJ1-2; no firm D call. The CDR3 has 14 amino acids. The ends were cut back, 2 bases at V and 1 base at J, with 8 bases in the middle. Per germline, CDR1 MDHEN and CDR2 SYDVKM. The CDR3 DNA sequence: TGTGCCAGCAGTTTACCGGCAGATAACTATGGCTACACCTTC. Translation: CASSLPADNYGYTF.

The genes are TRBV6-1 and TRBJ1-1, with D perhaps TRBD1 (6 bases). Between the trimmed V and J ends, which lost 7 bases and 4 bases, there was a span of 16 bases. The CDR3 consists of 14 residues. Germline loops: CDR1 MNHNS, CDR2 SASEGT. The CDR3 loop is CASTRSWGATEAFF. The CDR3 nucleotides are TGTGCCAGCACCCGAAGTTGGGGGGCCACTGAAGCTTTCTTT.

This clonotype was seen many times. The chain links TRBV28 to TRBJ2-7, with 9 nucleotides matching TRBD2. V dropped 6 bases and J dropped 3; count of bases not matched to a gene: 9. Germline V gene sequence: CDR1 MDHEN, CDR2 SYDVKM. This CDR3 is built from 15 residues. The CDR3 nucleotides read TGTGCCAGCAGACGACTGGGCGGGGGGGGCTACGAGCAGTACTTC. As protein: CASRRLGGGGYEQYF.

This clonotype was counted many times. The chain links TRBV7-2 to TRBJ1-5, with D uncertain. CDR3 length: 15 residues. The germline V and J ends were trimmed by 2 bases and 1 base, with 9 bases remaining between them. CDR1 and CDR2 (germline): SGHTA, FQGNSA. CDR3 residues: CASSLIAGSNQPQHF. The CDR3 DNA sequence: TGTGCCAGCAGCTTAATTGCGGGAAGCAATCAGCCCCAGCATTTT.

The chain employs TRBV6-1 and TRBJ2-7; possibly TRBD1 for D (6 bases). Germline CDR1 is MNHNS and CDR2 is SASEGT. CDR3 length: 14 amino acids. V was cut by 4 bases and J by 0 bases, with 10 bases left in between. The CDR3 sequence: CASSGGTSSYEQYF. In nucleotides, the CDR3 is TGTGCCAGCAGTGGGGGGACAAGCTCCTACGAGCAGTACTTC.

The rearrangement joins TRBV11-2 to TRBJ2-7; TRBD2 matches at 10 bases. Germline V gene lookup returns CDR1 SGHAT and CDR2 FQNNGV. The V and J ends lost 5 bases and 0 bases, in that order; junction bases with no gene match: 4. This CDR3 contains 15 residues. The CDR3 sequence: CASSKASGSSYEQYF. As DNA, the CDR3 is TGTGCCAGCAGCAAAGCTAGCGGGAGCTCCTACGAGCAGTACTTC.

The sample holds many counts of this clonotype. DNA of the CDR3: TGTGCCAGCACCAACAGGGTATCGAACACTGAAGCTTTCTTT. The encoded protein is CASTNRVSNTEAFF. This chain connects TRBV12-3 or TRBV12-4 to TRBJ1-1; D perhaps matches TRBD1 (6 bases). Trimming cost V 7 bases and J 1 base, with 13 bases left between them. The CDR3 sequence is 14 residues long.

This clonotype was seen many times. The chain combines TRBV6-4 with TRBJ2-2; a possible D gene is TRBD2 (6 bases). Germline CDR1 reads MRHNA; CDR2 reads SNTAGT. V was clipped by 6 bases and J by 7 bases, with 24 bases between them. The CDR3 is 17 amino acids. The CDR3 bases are TGTGCCAGCAGGGACCGTTCGGGGGAGCGAGACGTCGGGGAGCTGTTTTTT. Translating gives CASRDRSGERDVGELFF.

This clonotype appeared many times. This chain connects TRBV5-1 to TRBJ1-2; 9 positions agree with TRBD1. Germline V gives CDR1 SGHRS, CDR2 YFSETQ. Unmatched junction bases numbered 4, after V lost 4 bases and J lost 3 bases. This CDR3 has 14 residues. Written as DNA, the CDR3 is TGCGCCAGCAGCCCCGGGGACAGGGACTATGGCTACACCTTC. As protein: CASSPGDRDYGYTF.

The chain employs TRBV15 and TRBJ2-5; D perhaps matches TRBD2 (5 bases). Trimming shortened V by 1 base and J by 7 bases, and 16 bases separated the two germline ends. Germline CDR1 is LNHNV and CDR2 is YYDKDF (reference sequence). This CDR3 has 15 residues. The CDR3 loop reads CATSRAGSGMGTQYF. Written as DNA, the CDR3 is TGTGCCACCAGCAGAGCTGGATCCGGGATGGGGACCCAGTACTTC.

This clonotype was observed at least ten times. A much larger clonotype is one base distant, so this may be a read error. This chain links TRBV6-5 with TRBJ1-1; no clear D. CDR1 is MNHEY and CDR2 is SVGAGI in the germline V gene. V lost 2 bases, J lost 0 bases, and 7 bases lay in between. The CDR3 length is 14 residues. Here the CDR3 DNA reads TGTGCCAGCAGTTACGGCAGCATGAACACTGAAGCTTTCTTT. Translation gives CASSYGSMNTEAFF.

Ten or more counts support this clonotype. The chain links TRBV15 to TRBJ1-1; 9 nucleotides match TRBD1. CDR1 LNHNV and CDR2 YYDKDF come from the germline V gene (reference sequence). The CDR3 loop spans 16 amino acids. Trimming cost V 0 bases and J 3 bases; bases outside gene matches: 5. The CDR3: CATSRDQTGGYTEAFF. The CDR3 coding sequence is TGTGCCACCAGCAGAGATCAGACAGGGGGGTACACTGAAGCTTTCTTT.

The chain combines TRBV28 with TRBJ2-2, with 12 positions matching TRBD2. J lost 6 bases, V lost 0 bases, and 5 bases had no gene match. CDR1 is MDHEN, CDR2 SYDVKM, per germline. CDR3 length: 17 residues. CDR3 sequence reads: CASSLWSLAGGPGELFF. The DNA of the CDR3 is TGTGCCAGCAGTTTATGGAGTCTAGCGGGAGGGCCCGGGGAGCTGTTTTTT.

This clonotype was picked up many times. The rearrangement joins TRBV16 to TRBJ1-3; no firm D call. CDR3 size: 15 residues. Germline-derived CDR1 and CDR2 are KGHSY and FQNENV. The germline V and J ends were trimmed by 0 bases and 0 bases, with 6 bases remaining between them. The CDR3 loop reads CASSQSRDSGNTIYF. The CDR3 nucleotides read TGTGCCAGCAGCCAATCTCGAGACTCTGGAAACACCATATATTTT.

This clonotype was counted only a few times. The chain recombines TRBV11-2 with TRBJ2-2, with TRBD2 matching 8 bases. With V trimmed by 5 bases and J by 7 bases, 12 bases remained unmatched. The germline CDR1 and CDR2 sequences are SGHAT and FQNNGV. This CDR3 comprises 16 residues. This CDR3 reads CASSLGSGGADGELFF. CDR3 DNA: TGTGCCAGCAGCCTAGGGTCCGGGGGGGCAGACGGGGAGCTGTTTTTT.

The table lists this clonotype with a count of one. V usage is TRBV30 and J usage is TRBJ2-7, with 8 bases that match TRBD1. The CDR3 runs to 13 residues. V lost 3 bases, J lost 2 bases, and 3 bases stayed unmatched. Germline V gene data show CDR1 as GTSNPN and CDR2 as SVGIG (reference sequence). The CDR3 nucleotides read TGTGCCTGGAGATCGGACAGGGCCTACGAGCAGTACTTC. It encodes CAWRSDRAYEQYF.

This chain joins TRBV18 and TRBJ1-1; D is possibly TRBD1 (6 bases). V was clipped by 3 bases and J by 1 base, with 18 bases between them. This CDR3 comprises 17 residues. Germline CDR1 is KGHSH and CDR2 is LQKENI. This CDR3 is CASSPQGNQYSNTEAFF. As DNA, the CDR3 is TGTGCCAGCTCACCCCAGGGGAACCAATACTCGAACACTGAAGCTTTCTTT.

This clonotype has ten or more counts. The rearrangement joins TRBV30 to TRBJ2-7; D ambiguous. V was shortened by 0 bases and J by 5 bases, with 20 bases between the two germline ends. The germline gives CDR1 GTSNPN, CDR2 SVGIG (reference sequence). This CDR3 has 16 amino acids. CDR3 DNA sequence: TGTGCCTGGAGTGTACGTGTGGGGATTGGATCTGACGAGCAGTACTTC. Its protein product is CAWSVRVGIGSDEQYF.

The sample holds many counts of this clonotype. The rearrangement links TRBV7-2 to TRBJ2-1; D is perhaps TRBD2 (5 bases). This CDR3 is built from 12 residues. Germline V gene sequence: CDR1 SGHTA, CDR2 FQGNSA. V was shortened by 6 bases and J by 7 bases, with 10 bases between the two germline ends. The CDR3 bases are TGTGCCAGCAGTCCTTCGGGGAATGAGCAGTTCTTC. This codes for CASSPSGNEQFF.